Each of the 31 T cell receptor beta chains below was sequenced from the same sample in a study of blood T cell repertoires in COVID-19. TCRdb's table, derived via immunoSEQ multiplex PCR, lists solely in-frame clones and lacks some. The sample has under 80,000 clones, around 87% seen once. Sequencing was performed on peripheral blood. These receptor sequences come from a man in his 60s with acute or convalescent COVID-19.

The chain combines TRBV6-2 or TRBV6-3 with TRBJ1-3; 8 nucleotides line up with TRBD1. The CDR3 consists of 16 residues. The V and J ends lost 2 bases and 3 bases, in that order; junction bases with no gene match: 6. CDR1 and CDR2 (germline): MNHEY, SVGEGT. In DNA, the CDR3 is TGTGCCAGCAGTTACGTCGGGACAGGCGGTGGAAACACCATATATTTT. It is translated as CASSYVGTGGGNTIYF.

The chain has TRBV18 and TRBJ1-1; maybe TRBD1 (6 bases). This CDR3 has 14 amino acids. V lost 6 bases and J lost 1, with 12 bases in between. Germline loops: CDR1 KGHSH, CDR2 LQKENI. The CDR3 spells CASSSAQGNTEAFF. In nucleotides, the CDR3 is TGTGCCAGCTCGTCGGCACAGGGGAACACTGAAGCTTTCTTT.

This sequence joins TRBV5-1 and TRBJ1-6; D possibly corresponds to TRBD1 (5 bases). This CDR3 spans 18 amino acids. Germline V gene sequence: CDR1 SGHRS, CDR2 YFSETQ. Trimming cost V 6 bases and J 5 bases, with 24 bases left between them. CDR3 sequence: CASNNSEGGAGHNSPLHF. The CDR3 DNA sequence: TGCGCCAGCAACAACAGCGAGGGAGGGGCCGGCCATAATTCACCCCTCCACTTT.

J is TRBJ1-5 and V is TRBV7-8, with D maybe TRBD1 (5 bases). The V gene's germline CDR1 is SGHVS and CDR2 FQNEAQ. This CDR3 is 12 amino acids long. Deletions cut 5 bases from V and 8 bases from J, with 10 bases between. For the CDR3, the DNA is TGTGCCAGCAGCCCACAAGGGGAGCCCCAGCATTTT. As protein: CASSPQGEPQHF. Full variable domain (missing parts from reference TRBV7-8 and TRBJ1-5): GAGVSQSPRYKVAKRGQDVALRCDPISGHVSLFWYQQALGQGPEFLTYFQNEAQLDKSGLPSDRFFAERPEGSVSTLKIQRTQQEDSAVYLCASSPQGEPQHFGDGTRLSIL.

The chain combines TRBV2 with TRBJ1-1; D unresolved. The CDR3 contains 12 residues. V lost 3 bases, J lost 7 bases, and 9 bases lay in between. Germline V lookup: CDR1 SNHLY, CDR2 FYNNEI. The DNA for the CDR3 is TGTGCCAGCAGTGACCTAGTTGGTGAAGCTTTCTTT. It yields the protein CASSDLVGEAFF.

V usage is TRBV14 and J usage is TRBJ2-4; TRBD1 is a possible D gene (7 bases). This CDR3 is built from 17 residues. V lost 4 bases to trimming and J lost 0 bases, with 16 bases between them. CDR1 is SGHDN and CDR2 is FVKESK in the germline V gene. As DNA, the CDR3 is TGTGCCAGCAGCCCGACTAGGGACAGTCTAGCCAAAAACATTCAGTACTTC. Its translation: CASSPTRDSLAKNIQYF.

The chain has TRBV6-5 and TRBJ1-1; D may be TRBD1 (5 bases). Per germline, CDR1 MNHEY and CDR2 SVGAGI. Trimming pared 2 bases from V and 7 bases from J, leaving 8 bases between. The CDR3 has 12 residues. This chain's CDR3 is CASSYVDSEAFF. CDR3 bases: TGTGCCAGCAGTTACGTCGACAGTGAAGCTTTCTTT.

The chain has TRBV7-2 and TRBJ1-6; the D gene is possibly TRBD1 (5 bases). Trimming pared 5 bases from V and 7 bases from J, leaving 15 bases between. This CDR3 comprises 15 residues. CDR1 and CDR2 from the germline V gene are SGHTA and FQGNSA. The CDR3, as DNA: TGTGCCAGCAGCGTGGGGGGTCCTAACAATTCACCCCTCCACTTT. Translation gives CASSVGGPNNSPLHF.

Written as DNA, the CDR3 is TGTGCCAGCAGCGAAGAGTCCGGGACAGGGGATACCCAGCATTTT. This translates into CASSEESGTGDTQHF. V is TRBV6-2 or TRBV6-3 and J is TRBJ1-5; 10 nucleotides align to TRBD1. The V gene end was trimmed by 6 bases and the J gene end by 11 bases; junction bases not matched to a gene: 13. The CDR3 runs 15 residues. Germline-derived CDR1 and CDR2 are MNHEY and SVGEGT.

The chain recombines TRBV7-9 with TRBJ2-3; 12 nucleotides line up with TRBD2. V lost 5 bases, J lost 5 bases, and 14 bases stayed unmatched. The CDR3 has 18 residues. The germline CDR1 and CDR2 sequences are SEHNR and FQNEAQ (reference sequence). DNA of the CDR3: TGTGCCAGCAGCCCCCTAGCGGGGGGGCCGGTCCAAAGAGATACGCAGTATTTT. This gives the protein CASSPLAGGPVQRDTQYF.

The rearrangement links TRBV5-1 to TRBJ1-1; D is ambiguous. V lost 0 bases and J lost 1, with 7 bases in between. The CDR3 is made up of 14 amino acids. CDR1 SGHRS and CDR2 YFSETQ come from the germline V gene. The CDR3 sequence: CASSLEAGNTEAFF. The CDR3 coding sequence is TGCGCCAGCAGCTTGGAAGCAGGGAACACTGAAGCTTTCTTT.

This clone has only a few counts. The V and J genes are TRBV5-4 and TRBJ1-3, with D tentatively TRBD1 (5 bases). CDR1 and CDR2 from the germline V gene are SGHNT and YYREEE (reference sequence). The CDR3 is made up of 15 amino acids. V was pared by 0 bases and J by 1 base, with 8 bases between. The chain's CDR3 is CASSLGRGSGNTIYF. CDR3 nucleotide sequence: TGTGCCAGCAGCTTGGGACGGGGGTCTGGAAACACCATATATTTT.

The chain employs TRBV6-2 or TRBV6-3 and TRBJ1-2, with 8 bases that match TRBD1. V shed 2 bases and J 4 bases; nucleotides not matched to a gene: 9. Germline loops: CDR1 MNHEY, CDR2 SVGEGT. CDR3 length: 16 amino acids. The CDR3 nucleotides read TGTGCCAGCAGTTACCCTCTTGGACAGGGTCGCTATGGCTACACCTTC. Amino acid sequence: CASSYPLGQGRYGYTF.

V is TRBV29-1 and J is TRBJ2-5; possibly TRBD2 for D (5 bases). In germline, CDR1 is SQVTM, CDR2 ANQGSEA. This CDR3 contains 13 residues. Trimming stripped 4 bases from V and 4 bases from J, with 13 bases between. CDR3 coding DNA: TGCAGCGTTGGATTCGGGAAGGGAGAGACCCAGTACTTC. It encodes CSVGFGKGETQYF.

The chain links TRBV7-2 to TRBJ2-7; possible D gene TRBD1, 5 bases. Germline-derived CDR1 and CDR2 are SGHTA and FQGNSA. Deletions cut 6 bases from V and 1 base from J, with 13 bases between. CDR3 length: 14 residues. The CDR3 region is CASRMTASSYEQYF. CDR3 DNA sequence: TGTGCCAGCAGGATGACAGCCTCGTCCTACGAGCAGTACTTC.

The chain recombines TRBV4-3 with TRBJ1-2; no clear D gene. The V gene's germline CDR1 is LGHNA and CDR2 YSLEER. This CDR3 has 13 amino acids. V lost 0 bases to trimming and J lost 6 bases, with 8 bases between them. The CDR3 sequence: CASSQDRRNGYTF. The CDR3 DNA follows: TGCGCCAGCAGCCAAGATAGGAGGAATGGCTACACCTTC.

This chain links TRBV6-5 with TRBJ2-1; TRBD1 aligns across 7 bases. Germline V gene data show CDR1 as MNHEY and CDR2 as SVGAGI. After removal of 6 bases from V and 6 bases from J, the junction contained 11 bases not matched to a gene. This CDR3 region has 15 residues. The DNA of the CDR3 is TGTGCCAGCAGCAAAACAGGGGCCCTATCCAATGAGCAGTTCTTC. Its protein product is CASSKTGALSNEQFF.

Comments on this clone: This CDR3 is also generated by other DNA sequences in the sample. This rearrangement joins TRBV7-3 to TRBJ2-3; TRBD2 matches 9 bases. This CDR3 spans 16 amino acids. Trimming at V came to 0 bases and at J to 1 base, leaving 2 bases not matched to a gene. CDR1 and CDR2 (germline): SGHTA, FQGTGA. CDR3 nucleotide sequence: TGTGCCAGCAGCTTAACTAGCGGGGGCGGCACAGATACGCAGTATTTT. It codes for CASSLTSGGGTDTQYF.

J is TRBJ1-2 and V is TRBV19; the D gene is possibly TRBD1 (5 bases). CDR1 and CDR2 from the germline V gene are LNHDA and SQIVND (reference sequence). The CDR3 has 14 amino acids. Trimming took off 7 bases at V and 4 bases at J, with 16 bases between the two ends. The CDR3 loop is CASTLEGRFYGYTF. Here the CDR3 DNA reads TGTGCCAGTACCCTGGAGGGACGGTTCTATGGCTACACCTTC. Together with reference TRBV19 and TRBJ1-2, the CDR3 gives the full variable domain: DGGITQSPKYLFRKEGQNVTLSCEQNLNHDAMYWYRQDPGQGLRLIYYSQIVNDFQKGDIAEGYSVSREKKESFPLTVTSAQKNPTAFYLCASTLEGRFYGYTFGSGTRLTVV.

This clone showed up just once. CDR3 loop: CASSLAGTGDITDTQYF. DNA for the CDR3: TGTGCCAGCAGCTTAGCCGGGACAGGGGACATCACAGATACGCAGTATTTT. The chain is built from TRBV7-8 and TRBJ2-3; 10 nucleotides match TRBD1. The CDR3 is made up of 17 amino acids. Germline V gene sequence: CDR1 SGHVS, CDR2 FQNEAQ. With V trimmed by 0 bases and J by 2 bases, 5 bases remained unmatched.

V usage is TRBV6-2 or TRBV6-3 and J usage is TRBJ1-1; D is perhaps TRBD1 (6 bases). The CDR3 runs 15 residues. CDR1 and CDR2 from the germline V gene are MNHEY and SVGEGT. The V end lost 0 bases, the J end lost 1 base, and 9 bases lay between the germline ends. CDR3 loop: CASSYSLGGNTEAFF. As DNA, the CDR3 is TGTGCCAGCAGTTACTCGTTAGGGGGGAACACTGAAGCTTTCTTT.

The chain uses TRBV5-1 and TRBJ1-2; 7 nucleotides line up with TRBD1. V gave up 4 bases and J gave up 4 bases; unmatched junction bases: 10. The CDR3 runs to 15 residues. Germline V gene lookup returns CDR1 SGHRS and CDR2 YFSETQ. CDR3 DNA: TGCGCCAGCAGCCTTAACAACAGGGGTGGCTATGGCTACACCTTC. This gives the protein CASSLNNRGGYGYTF.

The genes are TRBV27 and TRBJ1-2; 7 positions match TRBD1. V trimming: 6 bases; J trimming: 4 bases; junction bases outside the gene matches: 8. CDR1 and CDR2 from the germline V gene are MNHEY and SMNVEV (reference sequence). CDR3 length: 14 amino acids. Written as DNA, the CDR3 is TGTGCCAGCAGCTACACGGGGACAGCCTATGGCTACACCTTC. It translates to CASSYTGTAYGYTF.

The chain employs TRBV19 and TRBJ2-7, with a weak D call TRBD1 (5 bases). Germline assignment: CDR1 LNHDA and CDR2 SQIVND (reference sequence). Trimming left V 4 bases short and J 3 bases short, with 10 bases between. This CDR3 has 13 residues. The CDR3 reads CASSKDILYEQYF. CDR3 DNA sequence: TGTGCCAGTAGTAAGGACATCCTCTACGAGCAGTACTTC.

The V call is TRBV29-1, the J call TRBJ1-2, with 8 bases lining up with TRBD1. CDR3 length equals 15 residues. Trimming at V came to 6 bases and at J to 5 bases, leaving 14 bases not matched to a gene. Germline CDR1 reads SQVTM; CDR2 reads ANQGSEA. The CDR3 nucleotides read TGCAGCGTCTCGACAGGGGCGGGCGTAGGGTATGGCTACACCTTC. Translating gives CSVSTGAGVGYGYTF.

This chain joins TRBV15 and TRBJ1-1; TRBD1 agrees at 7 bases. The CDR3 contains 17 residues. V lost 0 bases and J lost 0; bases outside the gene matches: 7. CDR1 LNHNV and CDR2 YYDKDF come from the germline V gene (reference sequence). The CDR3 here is CATSRERQGGMNTEAFF. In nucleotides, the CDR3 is TGTGCCACCAGCAGAGAGCGACAGGGTGGCATGAACACTGAAGCTTTCTTT.

The CDR3 bases are TGTGCCTCCTGGACAGGGGGTTTGGTGAACACTGAAGCTTTCTTT. This gives the protein CASWTGGLVNTEAFF. The chain employs TRBV10-3 and TRBJ1-1; TRBD1 matches at 10 bases. Trimming cost V 11 bases and J 0 bases; bases outside gene matches: 9. The CDR3 consists of 15 residues. Germline V CDR1 and CDR2: ENHRY, SYGVKD.

CDR3 coding DNA: TGTGCCAGCAGTCAACAGGGTTATGGCTACACCTTC. Amino acids: CASSQQGYGYTF. The J gene is TRBJ1-2, the V gene TRBV12-3 or TRBV12-4; D possibly corresponds to TRBD1 (6 bases). V was pared by 5 bases and J by 5 bases, with 9 bases between. This CDR3 is 12 amino acids long.

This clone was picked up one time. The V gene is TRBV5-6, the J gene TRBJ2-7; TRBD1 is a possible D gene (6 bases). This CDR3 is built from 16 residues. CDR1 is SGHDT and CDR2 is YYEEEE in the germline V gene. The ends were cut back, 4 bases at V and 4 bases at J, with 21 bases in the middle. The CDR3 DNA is TGTGCCAGCAGCGACTACCGAGGGGGACATGGGTACGAGCAGTACTTC. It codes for CASSDYRGGHGYEQYF.

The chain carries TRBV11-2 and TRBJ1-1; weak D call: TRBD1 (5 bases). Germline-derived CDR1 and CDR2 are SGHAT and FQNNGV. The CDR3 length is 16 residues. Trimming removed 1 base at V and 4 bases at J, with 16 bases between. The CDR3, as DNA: TGTGCCAGCAGCTTAGGAGGCGCGGGGCTGACCACTGAAGCTTTCTTT. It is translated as CASSLGGAGLTTEAFF.

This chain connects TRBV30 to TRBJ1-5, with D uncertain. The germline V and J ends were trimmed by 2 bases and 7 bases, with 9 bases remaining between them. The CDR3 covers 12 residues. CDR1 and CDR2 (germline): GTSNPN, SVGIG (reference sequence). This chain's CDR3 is CAWSIPGQPQHF. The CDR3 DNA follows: TGTGCCTGGAGTATCCCTGGCCAGCCCCAGCATTTT.